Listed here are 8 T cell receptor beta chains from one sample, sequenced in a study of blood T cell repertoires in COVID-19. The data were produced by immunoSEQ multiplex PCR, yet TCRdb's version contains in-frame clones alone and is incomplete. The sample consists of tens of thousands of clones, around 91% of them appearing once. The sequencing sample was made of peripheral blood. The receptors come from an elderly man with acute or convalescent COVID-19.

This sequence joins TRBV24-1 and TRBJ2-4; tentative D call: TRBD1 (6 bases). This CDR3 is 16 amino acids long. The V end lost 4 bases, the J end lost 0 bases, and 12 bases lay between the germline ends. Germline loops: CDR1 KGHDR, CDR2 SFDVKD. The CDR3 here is CATSDSGAGAKNIQYF. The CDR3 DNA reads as TGTGCCACCAGTGACTCAGGGGCTGGAGCCAAAAACATTCAGTACTTC.

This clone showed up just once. CDR3 protein: CSATYTDTQYF. The DNA for the CDR3 is TGCAGTGCTACGTACACAGATACGCAGTATTTT. The chain recombines TRBV20-1 with TRBJ2-3; unclear D gene. This CDR3 has 11 amino acids. Germline CDR1 DFQATT, CDR2 SNEGSKA (reference sequence). V was pared by 4 bases and J by 2 bases, with 4 bases between.

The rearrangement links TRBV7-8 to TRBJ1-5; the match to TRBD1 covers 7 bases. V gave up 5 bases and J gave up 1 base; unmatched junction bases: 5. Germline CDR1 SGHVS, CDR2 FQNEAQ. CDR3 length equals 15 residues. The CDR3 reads CASSLQTGSNQPQHF. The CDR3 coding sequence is TGTGCCAGCAGCCTGCAGACAGGGAGCAATCAGCCCCAGCATTTT.

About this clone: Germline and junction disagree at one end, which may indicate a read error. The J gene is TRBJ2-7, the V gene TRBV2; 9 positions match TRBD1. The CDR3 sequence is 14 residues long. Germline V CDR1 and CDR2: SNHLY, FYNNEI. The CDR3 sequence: CASTPARTDRGMEF. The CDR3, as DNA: TGTGCCAGCACCCCAGCCCGGACGGACAGGGGCATGGAGTTC.

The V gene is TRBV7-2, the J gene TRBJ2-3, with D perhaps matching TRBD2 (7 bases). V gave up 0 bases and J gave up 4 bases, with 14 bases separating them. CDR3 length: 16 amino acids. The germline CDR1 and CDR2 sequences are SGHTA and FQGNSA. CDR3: CASSLARGGFADTQYF. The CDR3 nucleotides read TGTGCCAGCAGCTTAGCGAGGGGGGGCTTTGCAGATACGCAGTATTTT.

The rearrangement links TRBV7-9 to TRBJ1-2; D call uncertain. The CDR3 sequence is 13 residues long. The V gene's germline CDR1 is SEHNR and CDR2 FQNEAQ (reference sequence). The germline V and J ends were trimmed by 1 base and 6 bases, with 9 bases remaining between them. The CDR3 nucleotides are TGTGCCAGCAGCTTAGTTGTGCAGGATGGCTACACCTTC. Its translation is CASSLVVQDGYTF.

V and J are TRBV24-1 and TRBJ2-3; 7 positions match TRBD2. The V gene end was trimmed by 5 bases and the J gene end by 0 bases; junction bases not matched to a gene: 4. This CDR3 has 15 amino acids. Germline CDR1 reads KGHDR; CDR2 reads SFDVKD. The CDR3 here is CATSVGSGSTDTQYF. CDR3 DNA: TGTGCCACCAGTGTCGGTAGCGGGAGCACAGATACGCAGTATTTT.

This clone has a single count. The CDR3 spells CASRGQIWETQYF. CDR3 coding DNA: TGTGCCAGCAGGGGACAGATCTGGGAGACCCAGTACTTC. The rearrangement links TRBV3-1 (or the pseudogene TRBV3-2) to TRBJ2-5; 7 bases are a match to TRBD1. The germline gives CDR1 LGHDT, CDR2 YNNKEL (reference sequence). The CDR3 has 13 residues. V dropped 6 bases and J dropped 5; count of bases not matched to a gene: 6.